A single sample gave rise to the 22 T cell receptor beta chains below, sequenced in a study of blood T cell repertoires in COVID-19. Libraries were prepared by immunoSEQ multiplex PCR; TCRdb keeps only in-frame clonotypes and omits some of them. The sample shows 95,000 to 110,000 clones, over 85% of them seen only once. Sequencing used peripheral blood. These receptors were obtained from an elderly woman in a cohort sampled during active COVID-19.

The V gene is TRBV2, the J gene TRBJ2-7, with a weak D call TRBD1 (6 bases). The CDR3 extends over 14 amino acids. Germline V gene sequence: CDR1 SNHLY, CDR2 FYNNEI. The germline V and J ends were trimmed by 8 bases and 2 bases, with 16 bases remaining between them. In DNA form, the CDR3 reads TGTGCCAGCGACCGGGACAAACAGGCCTACGAGCAGTACTTC. Protein product: CASDRDKQAYEQYF.

The J gene is TRBJ1-4, the V gene TRBV28, with D possibly being TRBD1 (6 bases). The CDR3 is made up of 14 amino acids. CDR1 is MDHEN, CDR2 SYDVKM, per germline. V was trimmed by 3 bases and J by 8 bases, leaving 13 bases between them. In nucleotides, the CDR3 is TGTGCCAGCAGTTTGTTGGGACAAGCAGAAAAACTGTTTTTT. It is translated as CASSLLGQAEKLFF.

The V and J genes are TRBV24-1 and TRBJ2-3, with D unresolved. From germline, CDR1 is KGHDR and CDR2 SFDVKD. The CDR3 covers 13 residues. V lost 4 bases, J lost 7 bases, and 11 bases lay in between. CDR3 DNA: TGTGCCACCAGTGACCACAGTATAAATACGCAGTATTTT. It is translated as CATSDHSINTQYF.

V gene TRBV11-3 combines with J gene TRBJ2-5, with D perhaps matching TRBD2 (6 bases). Per the germline V gene, CDR1 is SGHNT and CDR2 is YENEEA. The CDR3 consists of 15 residues. Trimming left V 1 base short and J 2 bases short, with 11 bases between. CDR3 residues: CASSLGASAQETQYF. The DNA of the CDR3 is TGTGCCAGCAGCTTAGGCGCTAGCGCTCAAGAGACCCAGTACTTC.

The chain has TRBV7-8 and TRBJ1-5; 8 nucleotides line up with TRBD1. The germline CDR1 and CDR2 sequences are SGHVS and FQNEAQ. This CDR3 is 14 amino acids long. V shed 9 bases and J 5 bases; nucleotides not matched to a gene: 9. The CDR3 reads CASSPMDRDQPQHF. CDR3 DNA: TGTGCCAGTTCACCCATGGACAGGGATCAGCCCCAGCATTTT.

The V and J genes are TRBV7-2 and TRBJ1-4; D unresolved. The V end lost 6 bases, the J end lost 4 bases, and 15 bases lay between the germline ends. This CDR3 is 15 amino acids long. Germline lookup yields CDR1 SGHTA and CDR2 FQGNSA. The CDR3 nucleotides are TGTGCCAGCAGACCTAGTGGGTTGGGTAATGAAAAACTGTTTTTT. Protein: CASRPSGLGNEKLFF.

This CDR3 is CASSEAHGTVYGYTF. In nucleotides, the CDR3 is TGTGCCAGCAGTGAAGCGCACGGGACAGTCTATGGCTACACCTTC. This chain joins TRBV6-1 and TRBJ1-2; 7 nucleotides align to TRBD1. Germline CDR1 MNHNS, CDR2 SASEGT. The CDR3 runs to 15 residues. V trimming: 0 bases; J trimming: 4 bases; junction bases outside the gene matches: 5.

The CDR3 protein is CASTVAGNTDTQYF. The CDR3 DNA sequence: TGTGCCAGCACCGTAGCGGGCAACACAGATACGCAGTATTTT. V gene TRBV2 combines with J gene TRBJ2-3; 7 bases match TRBD2. This CDR3 has 14 residues. After removal of 7 bases from V and 2 bases from J, the junction contained 6 bases not matched to a gene. Germline lookup yields CDR1 SNHLY and CDR2 FYNNEI.

The chain employs TRBV5-6 and TRBJ1-1, with D possibly matching TRBD1 (5 bases). This CDR3 comprises 13 residues. The V and J ends lost 0 bases and 8 bases respectively, with 11 bases between them. Germline V gives CDR1 SGHDT, CDR2 YYEEEE. In DNA form, the CDR3 reads TGTGCCAGCAGCTTGGCGAGGAACAGGGAAGCTTTCTTT. Its protein is CASSLARNREAFF.

This clone occurred once. The chain links TRBV5-4 to TRBJ1-5; D is possibly TRBD1 (5 bases). There are 15 residues in the CDR3. Per germline, CDR1 SGHNT and CDR2 YYREEE (reference sequence). Trimming removed 4 bases from V and 1 base from J, with 12 bases in between. The CDR3 is CASSVDSASNQPQHF. The CDR3 nucleotides read TGTGCCAGCAGCGTAGACAGCGCGAGCAATCAGCCCCAGCATTTT.

This chain connects TRBV6-6 to TRBJ1-2, with 7 bases that match TRBD1. Germline V gene sequence: CDR1 MNHNY, CDR2 SVGAGI (reference sequence). This CDR3 contains 14 residues. V dropped 4 bases and J dropped 2; count of bases not matched to a gene: 4. The CDR3 sequence is CASSSGQPNYGYTF. DNA of the CDR3: TGTGCCAGCAGTTCGGGACAGCCAAACTATGGCTACACCTTC.

The chain employs TRBV28 and TRBJ2-5; the match to TRBD2 covers 10 bases. Germline values: CDR1 MDHEN, CDR2 SYDVKM. The J segment lost 5 bases and the V segment lost 5 bases, leaving 5 bases of the junction unmatched. The CDR3 has 14 amino acids. The CDR3 region is CASSHSGRIETQYF. For the CDR3, the DNA is TGTGCCAGCAGTCATAGCGGGAGGATTGAGACCCAGTACTTC.

The V and J genes are TRBV4-1 and TRBJ2-7, with TRBD2 matching over 8 bases. CDR3 length: 16 residues. Germline V gene sequence: CDR1 MGHRA, CDR2 YSYEKL. The ends lost 3 bases at V and 2 bases at J; junction bases unmatched: 9. CDR3: CASSQVPGGCPYEQYF. CDR3 sequence (DNA): TGCGCCAGCAGCCAGGTGCCGGGGGGGTGCCCCTACGAGCAGTACTTC.

The chain is built from TRBV5-1 and TRBJ2-2, with no clear D. CDR1 is SGHRS, CDR2 YFSETQ, per germline. Between the trimmed V and J ends, which lost 3 bases and 4 bases, there was a span of 7 bases. The CDR3 is 13 amino acids. Here the CDR3 reads CASSSPGTGELFF. The CDR3 region has the DNA TGCGCCAGCAGCTCCCCGGGCACCGGGGAGCTGTTTTTT.

V gene TRBV27 combines with J gene TRBJ2-7; D perhaps matches TRBD1 (7 bases). From germline, CDR1 is MNHEY and CDR2 SMNVEV (reference sequence). V was trimmed by 8 bases and J by 7 bases, leaving 21 bases between them. CDR3 length: 14 residues. The CDR3 here is CASWGRTGRREQYF. The CDR3 nucleotides read TGTGCCAGCTGGGGGAGGACAGGCCGGAGGGAGCAGTACTTC.

The V gene is TRBV19, the J gene TRBJ2-1; 9 bases match TRBD2. CDR1 and CDR2 (germline): LNHDA, SQIVND (reference sequence). Trimming removed 3 bases from V and 9 bases from J; junction bases left unmatched: 6. CDR3 length: 14 residues. The CDR3 loop reads CASSIEGLAGEQFF. The CDR3 nucleotides read TGTGCCAGTAGTATCGAGGGACTAGCCGGTGAGCAGTTCTTC.

Details on this clone: An end of the junction differs from the germline gene, which may be a read error. The chain joins TRBV2 to TRBJ1-6; the D gene is possibly TRBD1 (6 bases). The CDR3 is 11 amino acids. Germline V gives CDR1 SNHLY, CDR2 FYNNEI. CDR3: CASSPTGHLHF. The CDR3 bases are TGTGCCAGCAGCCCGACAGGCCACCTCCATTTT.

The chain employs TRBV6-6 and TRBJ2-1, with D hard to call. CDR1 and CDR2 (germline): MNHNY, SVGAGI (reference sequence). The CDR3 consists of 15 residues. Trimming removed 4 bases from V and 9 bases from J, with 19 bases in between. DNA for the CDR3: TGTGCCAGCAGTTCCCAGACTGGCGGTGTGAGTGAGCAGTTCTTC. Its translation is CASSSQTGGVSEQFF.

This chain joins TRBV14 and TRBJ1-4; 9 nucleotides match TRBD1. The CDR3 totals 15 residues. The V and J ends lost 3 bases and 8 bases, in that order; junction bases with no gene match: 7. Germline assignment: CDR1 SGHDN and CDR2 FVKESK. CDR3 sequence (DNA): TGTGCCAGCAGCCATCAACAGGGGGCAGGGGAAAAACTGTTTTTT. Protein sequence: CASSHQQGAGEKLFF.

The chain couples TRBV5-4 to TRBJ2-2, with D possibly matching TRBD2 (6 bases). The CDR3 is 15 residues long. Germline CDR1 reads SGHNT; CDR2 reads YYREEE (reference sequence). V was pared by 3 bases and J by 3 bases, with 12 bases between. For the CDR3, the DNA is TGTGCCAGCAGCTCCCCCTCGGGGGACACCGGGGAGCTGTTTTTT. Amino acids: CASSSPSGDTGELFF.

The chain couples TRBV11-2 to TRBJ2-2; D is possibly TRBD2 (6 bases). Looked up from germline, CDR1 is SGHAT and CDR2 is FQNNGV. Trimming took off 5 bases at V and 5 bases at J, with 18 bases between the two ends. This CDR3 is 16 amino acids long. CDR3: CASSPRVGGVTGELFF. CDR3 coding DNA: TGTGCCAGCAGCCCCCGCGTGGGGGGTGTTACCGGGGAGCTGTTTTTT.

The rearrangement uses TRBV11-2 and TRBJ1-2, with D tentatively TRBD1 (5 bases). CDR1 and CDR2 from the germline V gene are SGHAT and FQNNGV. Trimming left V 2 bases short and J 8 bases short, with 9 bases between. The CDR3 spans 12 residues. CDR3 sequence (DNA): TGTGCCAGCAGCTTAATGGGGGGAGGCTACACCTTC. Its protein is CASSLMGGGYTF.